The present T cell receptor beta chain was sequenced within a study of T cells in localized non-small cell lung cancer. Study-level points and caveats: A median of about 58 of the top 100 tumor clones appeared in adjacent lung, which was paired and uninvolved. The study linked higher blood T cell density to longer overall survival. Heterogeneity is still possible, as just one tumor region was sequenced. Uninvolved adjacent lung had higher T cell clonality than tumor and all other tissues.

Germline values: CDR1 KGHSH, CDR2 LQKENI. CDR3 length: 13 residues. Trimming stripped 2 bases from V and 0 bases from J, with 5 bases between. Clones were sequenced by immunoSEQ multiplex PCR, and TCRdb holds only the in-frame ones, with some missing. The profile covers around 24,000 clones, with around 90% appearing a single time and 22% taken by the ten largest. As regards this clone: Its antigen remains unidentified. The identical CDR3 is also encoded by other nucleotide sequences in the sample.

Sequenced material: peripheral blood, taken before any cancer treatment. The source is a man aged 40 to 70 with stage I squamous cell lung carcinoma. The rearrangement joins TRBV18 to TRBJ2-7; no reliable D call. CDR3: CASSPRTSYEQYF. DNA for the CDR3: TGTGCCAGCTCACCAAGAACCTCCTACGAGCAGTACTTC.